In its sample, the clone carrying this TCR beta chain was seen once. Its matching antigen is unknown. These data are taken from a study of a mutant IDH1 vaccine in newly diagnosed glioma. Overall study context: Patients were pretreated with radiotherapy, temozolomide, or both, mostly both.

Stated time point: week 47, end of study. Vaccination used 300 ug of mutant IDH1 20-mer peptide per dose, with topical imiquimod. Sequenced by immunoSEQ multiplex PCR; TCRdb stores in-frame clones only, minus some. The sample shows approximately 60,000 clones, roughly four fifths of them seen only once. Germline-derived CDR1 and CDR2 are MGHRA and YSYEKL. The CDR3 contains 15 residues. Trimming took 1 base from V and 9 from J; bases not matched to a gene: 10. The source is a man aged 30 to 39 with glioma. The sample in question was PBMCs, obtained from a glioma patient whose treatment included an IDH1 peptide vaccine. This sequence joins TRBV4-1 and TRBJ1-2; 8 positions agree with TRBD1. CDR3 sequence (DNA): TGCGCCAGCAGCCAAGGACTGACAGGGGCTTTACGCTACACCTTC. Protein sequence: CASSQGLTGALRYTF.